The T cell receptor (beta chain) under discussion was sequenced for a study of glioma-infiltrating T cells. Study-wide points: Non-neoplastic patients had below-expected tissue-blood divergence, while all gliomas exceeded expectation.

Using RNA template, CDR3s of TCR alpha and beta were amplified with iRepertoire arm-PCR. Tissue mRNA or PBMC total RNA, roughly 95-400 ng, went into one-step reverse transcription and amplification. TCRdb called the multiplex PCR reads again in MiXCR, with one record for every CDR3 protein. The repertoire holds 300,000 to 450,000 distinct CDR3 sequences, with less than 50% as singletons. Points on this clonotype: Its target is unknown.

V lost 3 bases, J lost 1 base, and 6 bases lay in between. The CDR3 covers 13 residues. CDR1 is LNHDA, CDR2 SQIVND, per germline (reference sequence). Sequencing used glioma tissue, nonneoplastic brain tissue, or PBMCs (not recorded which). The chain combines TRBV19 with TRBJ1-1; D not resolved. This receptor was taken from a human donor with low-grade glioma or glioblastoma, undergoing nonglioma brain surgery, or in good health (not recorded which). The CDR3 here is CASSMGRNTEAFF. DNA for the CDR3: TGTGCCAGTAGTATGGGCAGGAACACTGAAGCTTTCTTT.